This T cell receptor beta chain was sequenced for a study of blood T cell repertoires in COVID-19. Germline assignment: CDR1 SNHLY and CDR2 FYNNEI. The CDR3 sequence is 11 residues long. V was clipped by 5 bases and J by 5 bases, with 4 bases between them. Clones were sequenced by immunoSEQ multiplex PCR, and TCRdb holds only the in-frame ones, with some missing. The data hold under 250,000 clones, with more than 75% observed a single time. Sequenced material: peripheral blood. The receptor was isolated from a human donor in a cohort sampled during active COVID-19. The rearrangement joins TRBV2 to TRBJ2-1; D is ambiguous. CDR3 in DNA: TGTGCCAGCAGTCTAAACAATGAGCAGTTCTTC. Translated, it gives CASSLNNEQFF.